This TCR beta chain was found in a study of spatial heterogeneity in lung cancer. Study-wide results and limits: Blood contained ubiquitous expanded tumor TCRs more at resection than at follow-up.

Germline CDR1 MNHNS, CDR2 SASEGT. With 2 bases clipped from V and 2 bases from J, the junction kept 8 bases outside the gene matches. This CDR3 contains 17 residues. TCR cDNA molecules were tagged individually, and each one carried a unique molecular identifier. TCRdb re-called the 5' RACE reads with MiXCR, one entry per CDR3 protein. The data show around 7,000 distinct CDR3 sequences, with 5.5% to 8% seen just once and around four fifths held by the top ten. This clonotype was found many times. Its specificity is unknown. Time point of the sample: sample taken at primary tumor resection. The donors, approximately 66 patients with untreated early-stage non-small cell lung cancer, provided the samples. Extraction of whole RNA from tumor, nontumor lung or frozen PBMC preceded unsorted sequencing.

The chain joins TRBV6-1 to TRBJ1-5, with 8 positions matching TRBD1. The material was PBMCs, obtained at surgery. This clonotype originated in a male donor with early-stage non-small cell lung cancer. The CDR3 DNA is TGTGCCAGCAGTGAACCAACCGGGACAGGACGCAATCAGCCCCAGCATTTT. The encoded protein is CASSEPTGTGRNQPQHF.